These 21 T cell receptor beta chains were all obtained from the same sample, sequenced in a study of blood T cell repertoires in COVID-19. Using immunoSEQ multiplex PCR, the repertoire was profiled, and TCRdb retains in-frame clones only, with some absent. The sample holds 70,000 or so clones, about nine tenths seen once. The source material was peripheral blood. The receptors originated from a woman aged 18-29 years with acute or convalescent COVID-19.

J is TRBJ2-7 and V is TRBV6-6, with 9 bases lining up with TRBD2. The CDR3 has 13 residues. Germline loops: CDR1 MNHNY, CDR2 SVGAGI (reference sequence). The junction had 5 bases not matched to a gene; V was cut back by 5 bases and J by 6 bases. The CDR3 sequence is CASSKRGAGEQYF. The CDR3 coding sequence is TGTGCCAGCAGTAAGCGGGGGGCTGGCGAGCAGTACTTC.

A note on this clone: Other DNA variants within this sample encode the same CDR3. The chain recombines TRBV11-2 with TRBJ2-7; no clear D. The CDR3 is made up of 12 amino acids. V was clipped by 0 bases and J by 5 bases, with 5 bases between them. Germline V gene sequence: CDR1 SGHAT, CDR2 FQNNGV. The CDR3 DNA reads TGTGCCAGCAGCTTAGACCGCGACGAGCAGTACTTC. Protein sequence: CASSLDRDEQYF.

The chain recombines TRBV11-2 with TRBJ2-7; tentatively, D is TRBD2 (6 bases). Germline V gene sequence: CDR1 SGHAT, CDR2 FQNNGV. There are 14 residues in the CDR3. V lost 4 bases to trimming and J lost 7 bases, with 17 bases between them. DNA for the CDR3: TGTGCCAGCAGCTCGACTAGAAGACTAGGGGAGCAGTACTTC. This encodes CASSSTRRLGEQYF.

The CDR3 sequence: CASSSTGRDQETQYF. CDR3 sequence (DNA): TGTGCCAGCAGCTCCACCGGGAGGGACCAAGAGACCCAGTACTTC. The chain has TRBV11-2 and TRBJ2-5; 8 bases are a match to TRBD2. The CDR3 is 15 residues long. Losses at the gene ends were 4 bases for V and 0 bases for J; bases not matched to a gene: 4. Looked up from germline, CDR1 is SGHAT and CDR2 is FQNNGV.

CDR3 amino acids: CASSLRTSETSPAKNIQYF. CDR3 DNA: TGTGCCAGTAGTCTGCGGACTAGCGAAACCAGTCCAGCCAAAAACATTCAGTACTTC. This sequence joins TRBV19 and TRBJ2-4, with 9 bases lining up with TRBD2. CDR1 is LNHDA and CDR2 is SQIVND in the germline V gene (reference sequence). V shed 5 bases, J shed 0 bases, and the junction held 14 bases outside the gene matches. This CDR3 contains 19 residues.

CDR3 DNA sequence: TGTGCCAGCAGTGAAATCATCCAGGGGTCGAATTCACCCCTCCACTTT. Translated: CASSEIIQGSNSPLHF. J is TRBJ1-6 and V is TRBV6-1; a possible D gene is TRBD1 (6 bases). This CDR3 has 16 amino acids. V lost 2 bases and J 7 bases, leaving 15 bases between the germline ends. Germline V gives CDR1 MNHNS, CDR2 SASEGT.

The gene calls are TRBV18 and TRBJ1-1; D gene unclear. Germline V CDR1 and CDR2: KGHSH, LQKENI. The CDR3 covers 13 residues. V was cut by 6 bases and J by 1 base, with 9 bases left in between. CDR3 coding DNA: TGTGCCAGCTCTCCCGGGAAGAACACTGAAGCTTTCTTT. Its protein product is CASSPGKNTEAFF.

This rearrangement joins TRBV2 to TRBJ1-1, with 7 bases that match TRBD1. Looked up from germline, CDR1 is SNHLY and CDR2 is FYNNEI. The CDR3 is 14 amino acids. V lost 6 bases, J lost 6 bases, and 10 bases stayed unmatched. CDR3 bases: TGTGCCAGCAGATCGACAGGGAGTTCGCCTGAAGCTTTCTTT. Protein product: CASRSTGSSPEAFF.

This chain joins TRBV7-8 and TRBJ1-2, with 10 bases matching TRBD1. V shed 5 bases, J shed 12 bases, and the junction held 15 bases outside the gene matches. This CDR3 has 15 amino acids. CDR1 and CDR2 (germline): SGHVS, FQNEAQ. CDR3 in DNA: TGTGCCAGCAGCGCACAAAAACCGGGACAGGGGACTAACACCTTC. Protein product: CASSAQKPGQGTNTF.

The CDR3 region has the DNA TGTGCCAGCAGTGAACCTCAGGGAATCAACACCGGGGAGCTGTTTTTT. Protein: CASSEPQGINTGELFF. The chain links TRBV2 to TRBJ2-2, with D tentatively TRBD1 (5 bases). Germline V gene lookup returns CDR1 SNHLY and CDR2 FYNNEI. V was trimmed by 2 bases and J by 2 bases, leaving 12 bases between them. CDR3 length: 16 residues. The full variable domain, completed using reference TRBV2 and TRBJ2-2, is EPEVTQTPSHQVTQMGQEVILRCVPISNHLYFYWYRQILGQKVEFLVSFYNNEISEKSEIFDDQFSVERPDGSNFTLKIRSTKLEDSAMYFCASSEPQGINTGELFFGEGSRLTVL.

This clone came up a few times. The chain has TRBV5-5 and TRBJ2-3; perhaps TRBD1 as D (6 bases). The CDR3 runs to 13 residues. V gave up 4 bases and J gave up 4 bases, with 10 bases separating them. The germline gives CDR1 SGHKS, CDR2 YYEKEE (reference sequence). CDR3 sequence (DNA): TGTGCCAGCAGCCTCCAGGGGCCAGATACGCAGTATTTT. Its protein is CASSLQGPDTQYF. Supplemented by reference TRBV5-5 and TRBJ2-3, the full variable domain reads DAGVTQSPTHLIKTRGQQVTLRCSPISGHKSVSWYQQVLGQGPQFIFQYYEKEERGRGNFPDRFSARQFPNYSSELNVNALLLGDSALYLCASSLQGPDTQYFGPGTRLTVL.

The chain links TRBV27 to TRBJ1-1, with D possibly matching TRBD1 (6 bases). Deletions cut 3 bases from V and 4 bases from J, with 12 bases between. The CDR3 extends over 14 amino acids. CDR1 and CDR2 (germline): MNHEY, SMNVEV (reference sequence). The CDR3 DNA reads TGTGCCAGCAGTTTCAGGGGTGTGGGCACTGAAGCTTTCTTT. Translating it yields CASSFRGVGTEAFF.

The V call is TRBV9, the J call TRBJ2-7; 8 positions match TRBD2. Germline assignment: CDR1 SGDLS and CDR2 YYNGEE. J was trimmed by 6 bases and V by 0 bases; bases with no gene match: 8. This CDR3 has 15 amino acids. CDR3 nucleotide sequence: TGTGCCAGCAGCGTAGACGTAGCGGGGAGTGGCGAGCAGTACTTC. Protein product: CASSVDVAGSGEQYF.

This clone was seen a single time. The chain couples TRBV18 to TRBJ1-5, with TRBD1 matching over 7 bases. Per the germline V gene, CDR1 is KGHSH and CDR2 is LQKENI. The CDR3 covers 14 residues. V shed 6 bases, J shed 5 bases, and the junction held 7 bases outside the gene matches. The CDR3 DNA sequence: TGTGCCAGCTCTCCGACCGACAGGGATCAGCCCCAGCATTTT. The encoded protein is CASSPTDRDQPQHF. The full variable domain, in which reference TRBV18 and TRBJ1-5 provide the parts outside the CDR3, is NAGVMQNPRHLVRRRGQEARLRCSPMKGHSHVYWYRQLPEEGLKFMVYLQKENIIDESGMPKERFSAEFPKEGPSILRIQQVVRGDSAAYFCASSPTDRDQPQHFGDGTRLSIL.

The V call is TRBV12-3 or TRBV12-4, the J call TRBJ1-1; D is unresolved. The germline V and J ends were trimmed by 7 bases and 11 bases, with 17 bases remaining between them. CDR3 size: 12 residues. The CDR3 nucleotides read TGTGCCAGCACGGCGATGGCAGGTCGGGCTTTCTTT. It encodes CASTAMAGRAFF.

The genes are TRBV11-2 and TRBJ1-6, with unresolved D. Trimming cost V 3 bases and J 9 bases, with 6 bases left between them. The germline V gene has CDR1 SGHAT and CDR2 FQNNGV. The CDR3 consists of 12 residues. The CDR3 DNA is TGTGCCAGCAGCTTTACGGGTTCACCCCTCCACTTT. Translated: CASSFTGSPLHF.

This clone was detected only once. The chain is built from TRBV6-5 and TRBJ1-2; 7 bases map to TRBD1. After removal of 4 bases from V and 10 bases from J, the junction contained 15 bases not matched to a gene. The germline V gene has CDR1 MNHEY and CDR2 SVGAGI. This CDR3 is 15 amino acids long. CDR3 loop: CASSFQRQGSGVYTF. The CDR3 DNA is TGTGCCAGCAGTTTCCAGAGACAGGGTAGCGGTGTCTACACCTTC.

The rearrangement links TRBV6-5 to TRBJ1-1; D is undetermined. V dropped 6 bases and J dropped 1 base, with 15 bases sitting between them. The germline V gene has CDR1 MNHEY and CDR2 SVGAGI. This CDR3 is 15 amino acids long. CDR3 region: CASSVSWSGNTEAFF. The CDR3 nucleotides are TGTGCCAGCAGCGTGAGTTGGTCAGGGAACACTGAAGCTTTCTTT.

The J gene is TRBJ2-1, the V gene TRBV6-2 or TRBV6-3; D gene uncertain. The germline V gene encodes CDR1 MNHEY and CDR2 SVGEGT. The CDR3 runs to 14 residues. V lost 6 bases, J lost 2 bases, and 11 bases lay in between. This chain's CDR3 is CASSSYTPYNEQFF. CDR3 nucleotide sequence: TGTGCCAGCAGCTCCTATACCCCCTACAATGAGCAGTTCTTC.

J is TRBJ2-3 and V is TRBV30; 9 bases map to TRBD2. The CDR3 length is 15 residues. Trimming took 3 bases from V and 3 from J; bases not matched to a gene: 7. Per germline, CDR1 GTSNPN and CDR2 SVGIG (reference sequence). The CDR3 loop is CAWSRLAAKTDTQYF. Here the CDR3 DNA reads TGTGCCTGGAGCCGACTAGCGGCAAAGACAGATACGCAGTATTTT.

This sequence joins TRBV4-1 and TRBJ1-1; a possible D gene is TRBD1 (6 bases). Germline CDR1 and CDR2: MGHRA and YSYEKL. Trimming removed 0 bases from V and 1 base from J, with 9 bases in between. The CDR3 runs 15 residues. The CDR3: CASSQDDRQNTEAFF. The CDR3 bases are TGCGCCAGCAGCCAAGACGACAGGCAGAACACTGAAGCTTTCTTT.